A single sample is the source of the 5 T cell receptor beta chains below, sequenced in a study of blood T cell repertoires in COVID-19 (dated by TCRdb to about 2020). Library method: the immunoSEQ multiplex PCR assay. The clones in this table, taken by TCRdb from immuneACCESS, are in-frame only. Not every clone is retained; where verified, under half of the shortfall comes from an unresolved V gene, and the cause of the rest is unknown. A total of roughly 200,000 clones appear in this sample, around 87% of them only once. Roughly 2.5% of the sample lies in the top ten. Sequenced input: peripheral blood. The receptors were sampled from a man between 35 and 55 years old with active or convalescent COVID-19.

The V and J genes are TRBV5-4 and TRBJ1-2, with D perhaps TRBD1 (6 bases). Looked up from germline, CDR1 is SGHNT and CDR2 is YYREEE (reference sequence). The germline V and J ends were trimmed by 3 bases and 4 bases, with 16 bases remaining between them. CDR3 size: 15 residues. The chain's CDR3 is CASSWGGGTIYGYTF. The CDR3 bases are TGTGCCAGCAGCTGGGGGGGCGGGACAATCTATGGCTACACCTTC.

This clone turned up a few times. V is TRBV3-1 (or the pseudogene TRBV3-2) and J is TRBJ1-1; a possible D gene is TRBD1 (5 bases). The ends were cut back, 4 bases at V and 8 bases at J, with 8 bases in the middle. CDR3 length: 11 amino acids. The germline V gene encodes CDR1 LGHDT and CDR2 YNNKEL (reference sequence). This chain's CDR3 is CASSPGDEAFF. The CDR3 coding sequence is TGTGCCAGCAGCCCGGGGGACGAAGCTTTCTTT.

A note on this clone: At one boundary the junction diverges from the germline segment, which might be a read error. The chain recombines TRBV7-7 with TRBJ2-7, with D tentatively TRBD2 (6 bases). Germline V lookup: CDR1 SSHAT, CDR2 FNYEAQ (reference sequence). The CDR3 is 14 residues long. DNA of the CDR3: TGTGCTAGCAGCTTAGATGGGGCGGGAAGCGAGCAGTACTTC. This sequence encodes CASSLDGAGSEQYF.

The chain uses TRBV5-1 and TRBJ2-5, with 9 bases identical to TRBD1. Germline trimming cut 3 bases from V and 5 bases from J; bases unmatched to any gene: 8. Looked up from germline, CDR1 is SGHRS and CDR2 is YFSETQ. CDR3 length: 15 amino acids. This CDR3 reads CASSWGQGNRETQYF. In DNA form, the CDR3 reads TGCGCCAGCAGCTGGGGACAGGGAAATCGGGAGACCCAGTACTTC.

The rearrangement uses TRBV5-5 and TRBJ2-3, with 10 bases lining up with TRBD1. Trimming took 5 bases from V and 4 from J; bases not matched to a gene: 4. The CDR3 is 14 residues long. Germline loops: CDR1 SGHKS, CDR2 YYEKEE (reference sequence). DNA for the CDR3: TGTGCCAGCAGTTTTGGACAGGGGGCAGATACGCAGTATTTT. This sequence encodes CASSFGQGADTQYF.